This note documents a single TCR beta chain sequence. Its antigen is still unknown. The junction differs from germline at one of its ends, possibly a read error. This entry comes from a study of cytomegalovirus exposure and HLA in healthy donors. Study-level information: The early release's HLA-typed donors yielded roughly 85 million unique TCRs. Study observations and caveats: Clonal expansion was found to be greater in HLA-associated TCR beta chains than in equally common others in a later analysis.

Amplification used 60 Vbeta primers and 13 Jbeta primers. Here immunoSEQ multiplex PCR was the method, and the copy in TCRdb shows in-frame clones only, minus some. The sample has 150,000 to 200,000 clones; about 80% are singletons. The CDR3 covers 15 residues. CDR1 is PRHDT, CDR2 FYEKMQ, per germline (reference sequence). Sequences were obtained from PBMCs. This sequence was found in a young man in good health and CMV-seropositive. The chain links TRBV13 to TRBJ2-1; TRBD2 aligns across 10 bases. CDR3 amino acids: CASTLGLAAAREQFF. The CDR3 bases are TGTGCCAGCACCTTAGGACTAGCGGCAGCGAGGGAGCAGTTCTTC.